These 12 T cell receptor beta chains share one sample of origin, sequenced in a study of cytomegalovirus exposure and HLA in healthy donors. Primers for the PCR totalled 60 Vbeta and 13 Jbeta. The repertoire was sequenced with immunoSEQ multiplex PCR; TCRdb's copy has only in-frame clones and lacks some. The sample contains approximately 210,000 clones, over 75% of which appear only once. Sequencing was performed on PBMCs. The receptor set was obtained from a woman aged 50 to 60 in good health and CMV-seropositive.

The chain has TRBV10-3 and TRBJ1-1, with D perhaps TRBD1 (6 bases). This CDR3 has 15 residues. Looked up from germline, CDR1 is ENHRY and CDR2 is SYGVKD. V lost 0 bases and J lost 0, with 8 bases in between. The CDR3, as DNA: TGTGCCATCAGTGAGTCCGGACAGCTGAACACTGAAGCTTTCTTT. It encodes CAISESGQLNTEAFF.

This chain uses TRBV5-5 with TRBJ1-5, with D possibly matching TRBD1 (6 bases). The ends were cut back, 2 bases at V and 1 base at J, with 10 bases in the middle. The germline gives CDR1 SGHKS, CDR2 YYEKEE (reference sequence). This CDR3 contains 15 residues. The CDR3 DNA reads as TGTGCCAGCAGCTTTTCCGGGACAAGCAATCAGCCCCAGCATTTT. It yields the protein CASSFSGTSNQPQHF.

CDR3 region: CASSSSTNEKLFF. The CDR3 nucleotides are TGTGCCAGCTCATCATCAACTAATGAAAAACTGTTTTTT. This rearrangement joins TRBV18 to TRBJ1-4; D is unclear. Germline CDR1 reads KGHSH; CDR2 reads LQKENI. V lost 5 bases, J lost 0 bases, and 4 bases lay in between. The CDR3 has 13 amino acids.

V usage is TRBV14 and J usage is TRBJ1-1; D not resolved. Germline CDR1 SGHDN, CDR2 FVKESK. The CDR3 runs to 13 residues. Deletions cut 5 bases from V and 3 bases from J, with 10 bases between. The CDR3: CASSGRGHTEAFF. In DNA, the CDR3 is TGTGCCAGCAGCGGTCGAGGTCACACTGAAGCTTTCTTT.

The count of this clone is one. This CDR3 reads CASSPGLLNNEKLFF. The CDR3, as DNA: TGTGCCAGCAGCCCTGGACTGCTCAATAATGAAAAACTGTTTTTT. The chain has TRBV9 and TRBJ1-4; D remains unclear. V was clipped by 4 bases and J by 4 bases, with 14 bases between them. Germline CDR1 is SGDLS and CDR2 is YYNGEE. CDR3 length: 15 residues.

The V and J genes are TRBV11-3 and TRBJ2-2; a weak D match, TRBD1 (6 bases). Per the germline V gene, CDR1 is SGHNT and CDR2 is YENEEA. The V gene lost 4 bases and the J gene lost 5 bases, with 8 bases spanning the gap. The CDR3 totals 13 residues. CDR3 sequence (DNA): TGTGCCAGCAGCTCAGGGGTAACCGGGGAGCTGTTTTTT. Its protein product is CASSSGVTGELFF.

A single count supports this clone. The chain has TRBV7-6 and TRBJ2-7; 12 bases line up with TRBD1. In germline, CDR1 is SGHVS, CDR2 FNYEAQ. CDR3 length equals 14 residues. V was clipped by 5 bases and J by 4 bases; unmatched bases: 3. The CDR3 nucleotides are TGTGCCAGCAGCCTGGGACAGGGGGCTTACGAGCAGTACTTC. Encoded protein: CASSLGQGAYEQYF.

The J gene is TRBJ1-3, the V gene TRBV7-3; the D gene is possibly TRBD1 (6 bases). Trimming took off 0 bases at V and 0 bases at J, with 15 bases between the two ends. The V gene's germline CDR1 is SGHTA and CDR2 FQGTGA. The CDR3 extends over 18 amino acids. The CDR3 DNA is TGTGCCAGCAGCTTAACCCCTGTGGGGGCCAACTCTGGAAACACCATATATTTT. Protein sequence: CASSLTPVGANSGNTIYF.

This sequence joins TRBV29-1 and TRBJ1-1, with TRBD1 matching over 10 bases. The junction had 8 bases not matched to a gene; V was cut back by 7 bases and J by 6 bases. Germline V lookup: CDR1 SQVTM, CDR2 ANQGSEA. The CDR3 extends over 13 amino acids. CDR3 coding DNA: TGCAGCGCCTCGACAGGGGGCAACTCTGAAGCTTTCTTT. It codes for CSASTGGNSEAFF.

The J gene is TRBJ1-1, the V gene TRBV5-8; D remains ambiguous. The CDR3 extends over 17 amino acids. The germline CDR1 and CDR2 sequences are SGHTS and YDEGEE. V lost 4 bases and J 1 base, leaving 20 bases between the germline ends. The CDR3 DNA is TGTGCCAGCAGCGTACCATATACCGGAGAGTGGAACACTGAAGCTTTCTTT. This encodes CASSVPYTGEWNTEAFF. Full variable domain (missing parts from reference TRBV5-8 and TRBJ1-1): EAGVTQSPTHLIKTRGQQATLRCSPISGHTSVYWYQQALGLGLQFLLWYDEGEERNRGNFPPRFSGRQFPNYSSELNVNALELEDSALYLCASSVPYTGEWNTEAFFGQGTRLTVV.

The chain combines TRBV14 with TRBJ1-6, with 10 positions matching TRBD1. The CDR3 covers 14 residues. Germline CDR1 and CDR2: SGHDN and FVKESK. Unmatched junction bases numbered 5, after V lost 8 bases and J lost 7 bases. This CDR3 is CASSGTGVNSPLHF. The CDR3 DNA reads TGTGCCAGCTCGGGGACAGGGGTGAATTCACCCCTCCACTTT.

The chain employs TRBV4-2 and TRBJ1-6; 8 positions agree with TRBD1. Germline assignment: CDR1 LGHNA and CDR2 YNFKEQ. J was trimmed by 16 bases and V by 0 bases; bases with no gene match: 14. This CDR3 contains 16 residues. CDR3 sequence (DNA): TGTGCCAGCAGCCAAGAGTTGCGGGGGACAGGCAGGGTTCTCCACTTT. Translating it yields CASSQELRGTGRVLHF.